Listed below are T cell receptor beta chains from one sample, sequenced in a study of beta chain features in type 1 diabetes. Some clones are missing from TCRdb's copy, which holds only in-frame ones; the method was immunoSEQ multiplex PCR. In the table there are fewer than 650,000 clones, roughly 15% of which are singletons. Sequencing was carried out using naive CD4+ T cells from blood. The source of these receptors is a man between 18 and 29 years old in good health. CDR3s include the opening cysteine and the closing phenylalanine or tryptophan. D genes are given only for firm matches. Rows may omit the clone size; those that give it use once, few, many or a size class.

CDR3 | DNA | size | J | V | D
CASSENPRGGYEQYF | TGTGCCAGCAGTGAAAACCCCCGGGGGGGGTACGAGCAGTACTTC | - | TRBJ2-7 | TRBV6-1 | TRBD2
CAIKGSNQPQHF | TGTGCCATCAAGGGTAGCAATCAGCCCCAGCATTTT | few | TRBJ1-5 | TRBV10-3 | -
CASSPPGGYNEQFF | TGTGCCAGCAGCCCTCCGGGAGGCTACAATGAGCAGTTCTTC | few | TRBJ2-1 | TRBV9 | TRBD2
CASSLVGTSGNGANVLTF | TGTGCCAGCAGCTTAGTTGGAACTAGCGGGAATGGGGCCAACGTCCTGACTTTC | few | TRBJ2-6 | TRBV7-2 | TRBD2
CASSVADSGGLYEQFF | TGTGCCAGCAGCGTAGCCGACAGCGGCGGTCTCTATGAGCAGTTCTTC | few | TRBJ2-1 | TRBV9 | -
CASSLLSGTKNIQYF | TGTGCCAGCAGCCTCCTTAGCGGAACCAAAAACATTCAGTACTTC | once | TRBJ2-4 | TRBV6-5 | -
CASSLHVRVSGANVLTF | TGTGCCAGCAGCTTACACGTCAGGGTCTCTGGGGCCAACGTCCTGACTTTC | - | TRBJ2-6 | TRBV7-2 | -
CASSVFSAAGHEQYF | TGTGCCAGCAGCGTATTCTCCGCCGCAGGGCACGAGCAGTACTTC | few | TRBJ2-7 | TRBV9 | -
CASSSHRGLYEQYF | TGTGCCAGCAGTTCTCACAGGGGGCTCTACGAGCAGTACTTC | few | TRBJ2-7 | TRBV6-5 | TRBD1
CASSQVPYDRSTEAFF | TGCGCCAGCAGCCAAGTCCCATACGACAGGAGCACTGAAGCTTTCTTT | - | TRBJ1-1 | TRBV4-1 | -
CASSSQGHGYTF | TGTGCCAGCAGTTCCCAGGGTCATGGCTACACCTTC | few | TRBJ1-2 | TRBV25-1 | -
CASSVVTGYSTDTQYF | TGTGCCAGCAGCGTAGTAACCGGCTATAGCACAGATACGCAGTATTTT | - | TRBJ2-3 | TRBV9 | -
CASSSVRDRGPLEQYF | TGCGCCAGCAGCTCTGTCCGGGACAGGGGGCCTCTCGAGCAGTACTTC | - | TRBJ2-7 | TRBV5-1 | TRBD1
CASSFSSRGTRYRNTEAFF | TGTGCCAGCAGTTTTTCCAGCCGTGGGACAAGATATCGGAACACTGAAGCTTTCTTT | - | TRBJ1-1 | TRBV28 | -
CASSESGLNQPQHF | TGTGCCAGCAGTGAATCAGGGTTGAATCAGCCCCAGCATTTT | few | TRBJ1-5 | TRBV6-1 | -
CASSQDLDRGYYGYTF | TGCGCCAGCAGCCAAGATCTCGACAGGGGATACTATGGCTACACCTTC | - | TRBJ1-2 | TRBV4-3 | TRBD1
CASSLGRSTDTQYF | TGTGCCAGCTCTTTAGGCAGGAGCACAGATACGCAGTATTTT | - | TRBJ2-3 | TRBV18 | -
CASGHRGKAGELFF | TGTGCCAGCGGTCACAGGGGGAAGGCCGGGGAGCTGTTTTTT | - | TRBJ2-2 | TRBV6-5 | TRBD1
CASSPGQLNYGYTF | TGTGCCAGCAGTCCGGGACAGCTCAACTATGGCTACACCTTC | few | TRBJ1-2 | TRBV28 | TRBD1
CASSPAGNQPQHF | TGTGCCAGCTCACCAGCGGGCAATCAGCCCCAGCATTTT | - | TRBJ1-5 | TRBV18 | -
CASSLETPSYNEQFF | TGCGCCAGCAGCTTGGAAACTCCCTCCTACAATGAGCAGTTCTTC | - | TRBJ2-1 | TRBV5-1 | -
CASSLPQGGANEQFF | TGTGCCAGCAGCTTACCCCAGGGAGGGGCGAATGAGCAGTTCTTC | few | TRBJ2-1 | TRBV7-2 | TRBD2